This TCR beta chain came from a study of T-cell reconstitution after alpha-beta-depleted transplantation in children. General observations from the study: From surviving recipient T cells and thymic progenitors came the high day-60 TCRbeta diversity observed in some patients. T cells produced anew were the main source of T-cell counts and diversity one year after transplant. As was reported, about two months after transplant, alpha-beta T cells came from several hundred expanded graft clones.

The TCRbeta library was prepared with unique molecular identifiers. TCRdb recomputed calls from the PCR reads with MiXCR, one row per CDR3 protein. Of hundreds of thousands of distinct CDR3 sequences in the sample, around 15% were seen once. The J segment lost 5 bases and the V segment lost 1 base, leaving 4 bases of the junction unmatched. The CDR3 covers 14 residues. Germline V lookup: CDR1 DFQATT, CDR2 SNEGSKA (reference sequence). Details on this clonotype: Its antigen is as yet unknown.

The receptor's source is a male patient younger than 18 who had a stem cell transplant for acute lymphoblastic leukemia, so the T cells may come from the graft donor. This sample comprised PBMCs, mostly from graft donor cells, obtained 360 days after TCRalphabeta/CD19-depleted stem cell transplant. V and J are TRBV20-1 and TRBJ2-3, with 9 bases aligning to TRBD2. Here the CDR3 DNA reads TGCAGTGCTAGAGCTAGCGGGATCTTAGATACGCAGTATTTT. It encodes CSARASGILDTQYF.